These T cell receptor beta chains were read from a single sample in a study of metastatic and nonmetastatic thyroid tumors. TCRdb reanalyzed the PCR reads via MiXCR. This sample has roughly 20,000 clones, with around 16% found just once. The source material was blood. The origin of the receptors is a male donor with papillary thyroid cancer or a benign thyroid nodule (not recorded which). Some clones in this sample may be carry-over from other donors' samples. Both conserved end residues are trimmed from each CDR3. Clone size is shown for a subset of rows, as once, few, many or a class of expanded clone.

>TRBV7-9|many|TRBJ2-7|12
ASSSTGELYEQY
>TRBV6-9|many|TRBJ2-3|13
ASSYLCRGTDTQY
>TRBV28|many|TRBJ2-3|14
ATDLSLSGSTDTQY
>TRBV10-3|-|TRBJ1-6|12
AISVARCDSPLH
>TRBV20-1|many|TRBJ1-4|13
SASDRFSTNEKLF
>TRBV12-3/TRBV12-4|few|TRBJ1-2|14
ASSLQAGEGVYGYT
>TRBV20-1|-|TRBJ2-7|13
SARDRGTGRNEQY
>TRBV5-1|many|TRBJ1-1|10
ASTGPNTEAF
>TRBV6-2/TRBV6-3|few|TRBJ2-7|14
ASSTYEGRGSYEQY
>TRBV6-2/TRBV6-3|many|TRBJ1-1|16
ASSYPLWDRGRDTEAF
>TRBV30|-|TRBJ2-7|11
AWSTAGGYEQY
>TRBV6-2/TRBV6-3|medium-sized|TRBJ2-5|13
ASTGPQNEQETQY
>TRBV5-5|once|TRBJ1-2|13
VSSLTETVPWGYT
>TRBV9|-|TRBJ2-2|14
ASSETQGFGTGELF
>TRBV30|medium-sized|TRBJ2-7|10
AWSTGPYEQY
>TRBV3-1|many|TRBJ2-3|11
ASSQDRLNTQY
>TRBV4-1|medium-sized|TRBJ1-2|12
ASSQGDGAYGYT
>TRBV20-1|-|TRBJ2-7|13
SAPIGRGPSYEQY
>TRBV28|few|TRBJ2-3|14
ASSISGGHGTDTQY
>TRBV6-5|many|TRBJ2-2|14
ASSYSPLLDGGELF
>TRBV20-1|many|TRBJ2-3|17
SASGTGGWGRRLTDTQY
>TRBV11-1|many|TRBJ1-3|12
ASSGPPTGNTIY
>TRBV6-1|few|TRBJ1-2|12
ASSSPCDSNGHT
>TRBV2|few|TRBJ2-7|13
ASSRDFASSYEQY
>TRBV6-2/TRBV6-3|many|TRBJ2-2|12
ASTETGGTGELF
>TRBV7-2|many|TRBJ1-1|11
ASSSDKNTEAF
>TRBV28|-|TRBJ2-1|15
AISLLVPQGSLNEQF
>TRBV6-1|-|TRBJ1-2|13
ASSEPGGTGLGYT
>TRBV4-1|-|TRBJ2-1|15
ASSQGAGLAGYNEQF
>TRBV28|many|TRBJ2-3|16
ASSRKTNLASRTDTQY
>TRBV10-1|many|TRBJ2-1|11
ASSENLGGSKF
>TRBV6-1|few|TRBJ2-5|11
ASSELEQETQY
>TRBV30|many|TRBJ1-1|11
AWSGQSNTEAF
>TRBV6-1|few|TRBJ2-1|16
ASSPGTSGSSRDNEQF
>TRBV19|many|TRBJ2-3|14
ASSIVAESSTDTQY
>TRBV9|many|TRBJ2-2|13
ASSVVRGNTGELF
>TRBV19|many|TRBJ2-1|14
ASRPAAGSSYNEQF
>TRBV19|many|TRBJ2-3|14
ASSIPAGVGTDTQY
>TRBV5-1|-|TRBJ1-2|9
ASNSGLGYT
>TRBV11-1|-|TRBJ1-2|14
ASSLDGSRAFYGYT
>TRBV5-1|-|TRBJ1-6|15
ASSSGIPSSYNSPLH
>TRBV29-1|many|TRBJ2-4|12
SVEDMGLKNIQY
>TRBV12-3/TRBV12-4|many|TRBJ1-1|12
ASSPRTGNTEAF
>TRBV24-1|many|TRBJ1-2|11
ATRAGEDYGYT
>TRBV4-1|medium-sized|TRBJ2-7|14
ASSQYYLAASYEQY
>TRBV11-2|-|TRBJ2-7|10
ASSSISGEQY
>TRBV5-1|many|TRBJ2-7|15
ASSHDLAGGIVYEQY
>TRBV11-2|medium-sized|TRBJ2-7|12
ASRLGTGLNEQY
>TRBV2|many|TRBJ2-3|12
ASSGQGRTDTQY
>TRBV20-1|many|TRBJ1-1|12
SARRGEVYTEAF
>TRBV30|-|TRBJ2-7|10
AWSLGQGEQY
>TRBV6-1|medium-sized|TRBJ1-2|13
ASSERRGLSYGYT
>TRBV9|many|TRBJ2-2|12
ASSLRDGTGELF